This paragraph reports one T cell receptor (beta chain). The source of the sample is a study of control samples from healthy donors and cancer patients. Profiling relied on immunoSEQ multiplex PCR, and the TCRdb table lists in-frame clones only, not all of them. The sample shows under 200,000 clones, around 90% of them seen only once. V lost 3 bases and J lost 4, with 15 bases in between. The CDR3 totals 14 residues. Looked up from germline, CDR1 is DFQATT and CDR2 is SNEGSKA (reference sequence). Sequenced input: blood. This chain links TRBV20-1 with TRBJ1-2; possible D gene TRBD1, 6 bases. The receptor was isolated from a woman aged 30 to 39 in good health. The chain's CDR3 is CSASEGQRIYGYTF. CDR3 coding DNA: TGCAGTGCTAGTGAAGGACAGCGGATCTATGGCTACACCTTC.